This T cell receptor (beta chain) was identified during a study of metastatic and nonmetastatic thyroid tumors. Patients were all untreated before their thyroid surgery. CDR3 size: 15 residues. J was trimmed by 4 bases and V by 3 bases; bases with no gene match: 7. Germline-derived CDR1 and CDR2 are KGHSH and LQKENI. TCRdb recomputed clones from the PCR reads via MiXCR. Seen here are about 40,000 clones, roughly 11% observed once, and the top ten hold under 25%. This clone was picked up many times. The sequencing input was blood. The chain carries TRBV18 and TRBJ2-3; 7 bases agree with TRBD1. The clonotype comes from a female donor with papillary thyroid cancer or a benign thyroid nodule (not recorded which). Some clones in this sample may be carry-over from other donors' samples. The CDR3 here is CASSPLRTGADTQYF. The CDR3 DNA reads TGTGCCAGCTCACCCCTCAGGACAGGTGCAGATACGCAGTATTTT.